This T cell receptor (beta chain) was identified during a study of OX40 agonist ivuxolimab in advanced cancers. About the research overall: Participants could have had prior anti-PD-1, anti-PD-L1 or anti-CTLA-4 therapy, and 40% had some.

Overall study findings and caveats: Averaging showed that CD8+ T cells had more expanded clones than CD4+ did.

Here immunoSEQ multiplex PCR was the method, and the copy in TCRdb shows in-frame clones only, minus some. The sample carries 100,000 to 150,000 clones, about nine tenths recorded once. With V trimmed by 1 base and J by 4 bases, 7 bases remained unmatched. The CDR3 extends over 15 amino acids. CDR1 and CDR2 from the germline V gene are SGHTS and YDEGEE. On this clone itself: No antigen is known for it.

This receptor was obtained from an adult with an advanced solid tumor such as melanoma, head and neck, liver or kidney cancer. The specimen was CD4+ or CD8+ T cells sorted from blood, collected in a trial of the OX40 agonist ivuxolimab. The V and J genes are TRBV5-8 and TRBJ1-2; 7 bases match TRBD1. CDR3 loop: CASSLFRTGAYGYTF. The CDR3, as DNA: TGTGCCAGCAGCTTGTTCCGGACAGGAGCCTATGGCTACACCTTC.